A selection of T cell receptor beta chains follows, all from one sample in a study of shared clonotypes between healthy human individuals. Repertoires were generated with immunoSEQ multiplex PCR, while TCRdb's copy carries only in-frame clones and drops some. The data contain 1,500,000 or so clones, roughly 96% of them singletons. The material sequenced was naive CD4+ T cells sorted from blood. The receptor source for this set is a man younger than 45 in good health. CDR3s include the opening cysteine and the closing phenylalanine or tryptophan. The D gene is left open where the match is weak. Clone size is shown for a subset of rows, as once, few, many or a class of expanded clone.

>TRBV7-3|12|once|TRBJ2-5|-
CASSADRETQYF
TGTGCCAGCAGCGCCGACCGGGAGACCCAGTACTTC
>TRBV27|14|-|TRBJ2-7|TRBD1
CASSTRDRAHEQYF
TGTGCCAGCAGTACACGGGACAGGGCCCACGAGCAGTACTTC
>TRBV11-2|13|-|TRBJ2-3|-
CASSLRGVNTQYF
TGTGCCAGCAGCTTAAGAGGGGTAAATACGCAGTATTTT
>TRBV5-4|14|-|TRBJ2-5|-
CASSFPLSQETQYF
TGTGCCAGCAGCTTCCCCCTCAGCCAGGAGACCCAGTACTTC
>TRBV20-1|11|-|TRBJ2-7|TRBD2
CSARVGGRAPF
TGCAGTGCTAGAGTAGGCGGGAGGGCCCCATTC
>TRBV7-2|13|-|TRBJ1-4|-
CASSLGNNEKLFF
TGTGCCAGCAGCTTGGGAAATAATGAAAAACTGTTTTTT
>TRBV18|15|-|TRBJ2-1|-
CASSPPKGENNEQFF
TGTGCCAGCTCACCACCCAAAGGGGAAAACAATGAGCAGTTCTTC
>TRBV19|15|-|TRBJ1-5|-
CASSTSGTTLDPQHF
TGTGCCAGTAGTACCTCCGGGACAACTCTGGATCCCCAGCATTTT
>TRBV5-1|14|-|TRBJ1-1|-
CASSDASMNTEAFF
TGCGCCAGCAGTGACGCGAGCATGAACACTGAAGCTTTCTTT
>TRBV5-3|14|-|TRBJ1-4|-
CASSFEETNEKLFF
TGTGCCAGCAGCTTTGAAGAAACTAATGAAAAACTGTTTTTT
>TRBV7-7|17|-|TRBJ1-4|-
CASSPLPMGGLKTKLFF
TGTGCCAGCAGCCCACTCCCCATGGGGGGATTAAAGACAAAACTGTTTTTT
>TRBV20-1|11|-|TRBJ1-1|-
CSARWDSEAFF
TGCAGTGCTAGATGGGATTCCGAAGCTTTCTTT
>TRBV10-3|14|-|TRBJ2-7|-
CAAHPGPLSYEQYF
TGTGCCGCCCACCCCGGGCCACTCTCCTACGAGCAGTACTTC
>TRBV7-6|15|-|TRBJ2-5|TRBD2
CASSLGTSGGETQYF
TGTGCCAGCAGCTTAGGGACTAGCGGAGGAGAGACCCAGTACTTC
>TRBV23-1|17|-|TRBJ1-3|-
CASSQNDRQGRGNTIYF
TGCGCCAGCAGTCAAAACGACAGGCAGGGGAGGGGAAACACCATATATTTT
>TRBV12-5|15|-|TRBJ2-1|-
CASGSLNDGGNEQFF
TGTGCTAGTGGTTCGCTAAACGACGGGGGCAATGAGCAGTTCTTC
>TRBV9|15|-|TRBJ2-5|-
CASSPGHARKETQYF
TGTGCCAGCAGCCCAGGGCACGCTAGGAAAGAGACCCAGTACTTC
>TRBV2|10|-|TRBJ2-7|-
CASSENEQYF
TGTGCCAGCAGTGAAAACGAGCAGTACTTC
>TRBV4-1|16|-|TRBJ2-7|TRBD2
CASSRTQGTSGYEQYF
TGCGCCAGCAGCCGAACACAGGGGACTAGCGGATACGAGCAGTACTTC
>TRBV10-3|13|-|TRBJ2-1|-
CAITGTNDNEQFF
TGTGCCATTACCGGGACCAACGACAATGAGCAGTTCTTC
>TRBV6-5|13|once|TRBJ2-7|TRBD1
CASSYARTGEQYF
TGTGCCAGCAGTTACGCCCGGACAGGCGAGCAGTACTTC
>TRBV7-9|13|-|TRBJ1-1|-
CASSLSTSTEAFF
TGTGCCAGCAGCTTAAGCACCAGCACTGAAGCTTTCTTT
>TRBV18|17|-|TRBJ2-1|TRBD2
CASSPPGLAGGPGEQFF
TGTGCCAGCTCACCACCAGGTCTAGCGGGAGGGCCGGGAGAGCAGTTCTTC